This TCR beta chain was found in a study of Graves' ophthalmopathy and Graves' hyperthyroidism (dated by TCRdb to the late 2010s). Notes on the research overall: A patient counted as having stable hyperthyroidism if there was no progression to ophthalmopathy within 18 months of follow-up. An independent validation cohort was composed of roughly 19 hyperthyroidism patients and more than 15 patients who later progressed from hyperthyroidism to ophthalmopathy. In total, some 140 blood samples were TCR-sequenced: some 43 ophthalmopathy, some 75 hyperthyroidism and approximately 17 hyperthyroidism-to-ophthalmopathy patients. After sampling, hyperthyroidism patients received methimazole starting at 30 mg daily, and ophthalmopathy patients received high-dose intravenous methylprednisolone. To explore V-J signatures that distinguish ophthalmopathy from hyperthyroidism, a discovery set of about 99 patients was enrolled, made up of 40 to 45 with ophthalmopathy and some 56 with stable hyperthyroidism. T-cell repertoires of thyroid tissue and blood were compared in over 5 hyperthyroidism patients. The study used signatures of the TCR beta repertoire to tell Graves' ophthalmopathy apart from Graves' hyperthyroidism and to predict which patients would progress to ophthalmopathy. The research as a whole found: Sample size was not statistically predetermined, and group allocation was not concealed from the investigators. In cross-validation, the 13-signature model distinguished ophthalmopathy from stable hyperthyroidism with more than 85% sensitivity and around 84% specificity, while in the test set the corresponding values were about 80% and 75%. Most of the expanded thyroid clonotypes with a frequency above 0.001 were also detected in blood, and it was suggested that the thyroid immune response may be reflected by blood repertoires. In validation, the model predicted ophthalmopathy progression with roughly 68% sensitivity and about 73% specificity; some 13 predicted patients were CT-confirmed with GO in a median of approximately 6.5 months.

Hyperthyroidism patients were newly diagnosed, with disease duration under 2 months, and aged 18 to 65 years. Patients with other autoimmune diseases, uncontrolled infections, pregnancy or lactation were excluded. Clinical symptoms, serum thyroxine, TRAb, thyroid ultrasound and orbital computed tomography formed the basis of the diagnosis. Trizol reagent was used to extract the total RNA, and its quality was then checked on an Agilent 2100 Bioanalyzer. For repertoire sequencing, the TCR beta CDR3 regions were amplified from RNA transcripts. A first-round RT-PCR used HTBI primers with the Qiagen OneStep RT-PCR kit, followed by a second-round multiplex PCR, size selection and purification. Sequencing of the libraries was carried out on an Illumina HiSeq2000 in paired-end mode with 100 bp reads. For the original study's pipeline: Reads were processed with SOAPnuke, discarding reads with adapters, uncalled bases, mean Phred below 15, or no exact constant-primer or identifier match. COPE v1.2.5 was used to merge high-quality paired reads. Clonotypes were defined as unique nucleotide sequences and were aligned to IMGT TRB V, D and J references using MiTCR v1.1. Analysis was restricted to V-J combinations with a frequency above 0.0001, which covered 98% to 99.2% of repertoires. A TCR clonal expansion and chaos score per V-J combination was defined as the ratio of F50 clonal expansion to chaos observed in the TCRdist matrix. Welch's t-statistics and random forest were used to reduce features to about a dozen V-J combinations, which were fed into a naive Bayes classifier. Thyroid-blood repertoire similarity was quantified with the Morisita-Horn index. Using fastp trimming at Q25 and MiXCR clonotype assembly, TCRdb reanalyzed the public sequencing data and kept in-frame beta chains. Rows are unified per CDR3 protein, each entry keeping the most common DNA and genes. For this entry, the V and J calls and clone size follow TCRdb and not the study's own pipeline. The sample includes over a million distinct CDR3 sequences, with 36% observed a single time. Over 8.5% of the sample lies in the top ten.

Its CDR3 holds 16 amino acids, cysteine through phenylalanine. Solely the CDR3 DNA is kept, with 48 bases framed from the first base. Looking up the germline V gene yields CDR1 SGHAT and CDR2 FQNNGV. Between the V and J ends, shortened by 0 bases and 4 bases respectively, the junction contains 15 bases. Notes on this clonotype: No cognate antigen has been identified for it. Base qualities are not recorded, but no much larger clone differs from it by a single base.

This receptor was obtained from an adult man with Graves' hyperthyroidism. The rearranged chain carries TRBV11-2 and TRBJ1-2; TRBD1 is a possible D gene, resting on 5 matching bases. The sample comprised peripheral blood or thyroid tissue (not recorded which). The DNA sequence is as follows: TGTGCCAGCAGCTTAGATGCAGGGTCGTCGGTCTATGGCTACACCTTC. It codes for CASSLDAGSSVYGYTF.